Listed here is a single T cell receptor (beta chain). Its antigen is unknown. The sample originates from a study of metastatic and nonmetastatic thyroid tumors. V dropped 6 bases and J dropped 6; count of bases not matched to a gene: 16. The CDR3 consists of 15 residues. Germline CDR1 SQVTM, CDR2 ANQGSEA. Ahead of thyroid surgery, no patient had received treatment of any kind. TCRdb redid the clone calls on the PCR reads using MiXCR. The sample holds about 35,000 clones, more than 15% seen once. Study-level points and caveats: A significant increase in TCR beta diversity was reportedly seen in malignant thyroid tumors relative to benign nodules, in blood and tumor.

The receptor's source is a female donor with papillary thyroid cancer or a benign thyroid nodule (not recorded which). Some clones in this sample may be carry-over from other donors' samples. The chain joins TRBV29-1 to TRBJ1-2; 7 nucleotides line up with TRBD1. The specimen was blood. DNA for the CDR3: TGCAGCGTCCTGACGGGTTGGCAGGGGGGTAATGGCTACACCTTC. It yields the protein CSVLTGWQGGNGYTF.